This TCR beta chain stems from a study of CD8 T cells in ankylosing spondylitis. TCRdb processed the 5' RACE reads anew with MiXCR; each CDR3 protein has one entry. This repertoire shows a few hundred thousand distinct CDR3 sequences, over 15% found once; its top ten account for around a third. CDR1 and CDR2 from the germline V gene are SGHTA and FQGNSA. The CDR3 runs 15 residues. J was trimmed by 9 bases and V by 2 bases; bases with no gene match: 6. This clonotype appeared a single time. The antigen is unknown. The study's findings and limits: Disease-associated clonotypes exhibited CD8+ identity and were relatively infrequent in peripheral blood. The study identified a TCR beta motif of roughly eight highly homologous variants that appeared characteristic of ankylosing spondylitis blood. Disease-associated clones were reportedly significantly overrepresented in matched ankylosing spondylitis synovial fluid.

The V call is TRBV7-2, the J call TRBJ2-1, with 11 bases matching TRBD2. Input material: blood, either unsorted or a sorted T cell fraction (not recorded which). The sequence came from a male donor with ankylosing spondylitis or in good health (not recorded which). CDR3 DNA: TGTGCCAGCAGCTTATGGCTAGCGGGAGGCGGTGAGCAGTTCTTC. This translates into CASSLWLAGGGEQFF.